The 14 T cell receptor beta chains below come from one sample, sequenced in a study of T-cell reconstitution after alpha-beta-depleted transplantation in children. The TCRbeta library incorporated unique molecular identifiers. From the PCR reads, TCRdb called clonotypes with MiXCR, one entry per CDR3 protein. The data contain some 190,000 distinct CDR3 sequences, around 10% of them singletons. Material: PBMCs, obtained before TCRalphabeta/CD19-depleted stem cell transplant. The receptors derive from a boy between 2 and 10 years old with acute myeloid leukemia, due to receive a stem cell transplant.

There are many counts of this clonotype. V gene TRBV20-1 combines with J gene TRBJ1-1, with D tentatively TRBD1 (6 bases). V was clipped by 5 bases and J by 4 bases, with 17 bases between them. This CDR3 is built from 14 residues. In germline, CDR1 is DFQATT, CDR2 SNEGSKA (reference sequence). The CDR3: CSAAGTMRPTEAFF. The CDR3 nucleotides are TGCAGTGCTGCCGGGACAATGAGGCCCACTGAAGCTTTCTTT.

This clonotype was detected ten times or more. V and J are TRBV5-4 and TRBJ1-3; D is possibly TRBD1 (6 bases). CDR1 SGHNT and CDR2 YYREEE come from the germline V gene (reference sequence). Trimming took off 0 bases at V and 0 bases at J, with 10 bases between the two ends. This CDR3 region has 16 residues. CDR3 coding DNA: TGTGCCAGCAGCTTGGGGGGGCCCCTCTCTGGAAACACCATATATTTT. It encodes CASSLGGPLSGNTIYF.

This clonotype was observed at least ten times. CDR3 DNA: TGCGCCAGCAGCCAAGGGCCAGGGGCCGAGCAGTACGTC. Its translation is CASSQGPGAEQYV. V usage is TRBV5-1 and J usage is TRBJ2-7, with TRBD1 as a possible D gene (6 bases). The CDR3 is 13 residues long. Trimming removed 4 bases at V and 6 bases at J, with 14 bases between. Per the germline V gene, CDR1 is SGHRS and CDR2 is YFSETQ.

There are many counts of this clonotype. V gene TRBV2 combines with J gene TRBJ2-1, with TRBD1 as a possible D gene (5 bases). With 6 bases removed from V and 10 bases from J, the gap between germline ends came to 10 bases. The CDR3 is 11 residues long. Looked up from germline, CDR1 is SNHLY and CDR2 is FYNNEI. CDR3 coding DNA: TGTGCCAGCAGCGAAACAGGAGAGCAGTTCTTC. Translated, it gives CASSETGEQFF.

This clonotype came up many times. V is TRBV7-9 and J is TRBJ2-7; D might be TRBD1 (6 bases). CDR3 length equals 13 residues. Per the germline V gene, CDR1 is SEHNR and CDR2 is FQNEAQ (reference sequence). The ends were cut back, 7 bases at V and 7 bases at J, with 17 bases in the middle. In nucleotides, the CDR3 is TGTGCCAGCAACACAGGGACGGATGAAGAGCAGTACTTC. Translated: CASNTGTDEEQYF.

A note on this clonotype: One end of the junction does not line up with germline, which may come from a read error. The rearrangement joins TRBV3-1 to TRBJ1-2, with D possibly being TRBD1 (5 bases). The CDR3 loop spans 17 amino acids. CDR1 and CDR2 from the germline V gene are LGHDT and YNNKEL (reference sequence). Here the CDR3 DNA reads TGTGCCTGCAGCCCCCTCGGCAGGGCTTCCCTTAACTATGGCTACACCTTC. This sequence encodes CACSPLGRASLNYGYTF.

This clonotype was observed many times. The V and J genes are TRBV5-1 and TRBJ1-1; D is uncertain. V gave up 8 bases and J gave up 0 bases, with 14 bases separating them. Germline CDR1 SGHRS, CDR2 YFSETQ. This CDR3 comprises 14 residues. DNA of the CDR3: TGCGCCAGTTCACCGACACAGATGAACACTGAAGCTTTCTTT. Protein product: CASSPTQMNTEAFF.

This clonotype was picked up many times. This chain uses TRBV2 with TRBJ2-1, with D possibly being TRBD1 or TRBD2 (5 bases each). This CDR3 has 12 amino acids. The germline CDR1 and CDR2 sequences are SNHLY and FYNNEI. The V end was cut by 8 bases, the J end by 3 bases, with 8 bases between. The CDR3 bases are TGTGCCAGCGGGACCTACTACAATGAGCAGTTCTTC. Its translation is CASGTYYNEQFF. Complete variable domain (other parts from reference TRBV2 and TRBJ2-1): EPEVTQTPSHQVTQMGQEVILRCVPISNHLYFYWYRQILGQKVEFLVSFYNNEISEKSEIFDDQFSVERPDGSNFTLKIRSTKLEDSAMYFCASGTYYNEQFFGPGTRLTVL.

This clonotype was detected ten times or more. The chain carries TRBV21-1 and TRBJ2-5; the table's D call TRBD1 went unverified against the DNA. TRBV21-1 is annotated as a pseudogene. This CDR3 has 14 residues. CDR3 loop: CASSKVKGGETQYF. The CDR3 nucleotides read TGTGCCAGCAGCAAAGTAAAGGGGGGGGAGACCCAGTACTTC.

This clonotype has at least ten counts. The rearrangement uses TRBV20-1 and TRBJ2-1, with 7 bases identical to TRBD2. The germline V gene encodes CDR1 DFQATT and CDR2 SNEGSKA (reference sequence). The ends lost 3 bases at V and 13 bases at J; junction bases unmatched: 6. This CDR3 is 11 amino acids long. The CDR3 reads CSARTAGLQFF. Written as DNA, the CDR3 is TGCAGTGCTAGGACAGCGGGATTACAGTTCTTC.

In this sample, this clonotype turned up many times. Here the CDR3 reads CASSEYSQETQYF. The CDR3 bases are TGCGCCAGCAGTGAGTACAGCCAAGAGACCCAGTACTTC. This chain links TRBV10-2 with TRBJ2-5; D gene uncertain. Trimming pared 1 base from V and 1 base from J, leaving 4 bases between. Germline CDR1 and CDR2: WSHSY and SAAADI. The CDR3 runs 13 residues.

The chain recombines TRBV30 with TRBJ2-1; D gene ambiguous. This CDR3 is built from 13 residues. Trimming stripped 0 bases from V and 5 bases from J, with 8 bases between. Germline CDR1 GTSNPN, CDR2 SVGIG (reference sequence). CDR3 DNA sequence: TGTGCCTGGAGTGTACACAGTCACAATGAGCAGTTCTTC. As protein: CAWSVHSHNEQFF.

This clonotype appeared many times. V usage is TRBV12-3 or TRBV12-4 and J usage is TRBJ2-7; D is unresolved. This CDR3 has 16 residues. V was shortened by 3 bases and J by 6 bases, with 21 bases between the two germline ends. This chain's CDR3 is CASSFPLGSWMGEQYF. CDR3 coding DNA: TGTGCCAGCAGTTTCCCATTGGGGTCATGGATGGGCGAGCAGTACTTC.

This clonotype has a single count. CDR3 DNA sequence: TGTGCCAGCAGCTTAGAAGTTGGGTCCTACAATGAGCAGTTCTTC. It yields the protein CASSLEVGSYNEQFF. The chain couples TRBV7-8 to TRBJ2-1; the D is unclear. Trimming removed 1 base at V and 1 base at J, with 8 bases between. Germline V gene lookup returns CDR1 SGHVS and CDR2 FQNEAQ. CDR3 size: 15 residues.